This T cell receptor (beta chain) was obtained from a study of T cell responses to AZD1222 COVID-19 vaccine. Study results and limitations: At baseline, seropositivity was found in only six or seven AZD1222 recipients. Across spike, vaccine-associated CD4 TCRs were found, dominant at 160-218 and 743-854. Unmutated variant regions reportedly attract nearly half of all spike-specific TCRs. There were repertoire samples only from the period after the peak T cell response.

The ends were cut back, 7 bases at V and 7 bases at J, with 13 bases in the middle. The CDR3 is 11 amino acids. Germline V gene sequence: CDR1 DFQATT, CDR2 SNEGSKA (reference sequence). Sequencing used immunoSEQ multiplex PCR; TCRdb keeps in-frame clones, though not all of them. This repertoire shows around 120,000 clones, 80% to 90% found once; its top ten account for approximately 7.6%. Points on this clone: No antigen is known for it.

The clonotype comes from an adult in good health. V gene TRBV20-1 combines with J gene TRBJ1-2; possibly TRBD1 for D (6 bases). The sequencing used peripheral blood, collected on day 0 of AZD1222 vaccination. This CDR3 is CSVPGAGGYTF. As DNA, the CDR3 is TGCAGTGTTCCGGGGGCGGGTGGCTACACCTTC.